This entry is about one T cell receptor (beta chain). This specimen belongs to a study of shared clonotypes between healthy human individuals. The assay used deep level. Assay: immunoSEQ multiplex PCR; the TCRdb copy retains only in-frame clones and omits some. The sample carries some 500,000 clones, 60% to 80% recorded once. Each sample came from a Caucasian adult donor living in Nashville, Tennessee. The CDR3 consists of 15 residues. Germline CDR1 is KGHSH and CDR2 is LQKENI. Deletions cut 1 base from V and 1 base from J, with 10 bases between. Source material: PBMCs. V usage is TRBV18 and J usage is TRBJ1-1, with D possibly being TRBD1 (5 bases). The sequence was obtained from a woman aged 40 to 50 in good health. Some clones in this sample may be carry-over from other donors' samples. The CDR3: CASSPLLDKNTEAFF. CDR3 bases: TGTGCCAGCTCACCACTTCTGGACAAGAACACTGAAGCTTTCTTT.